The 20 T cell receptor beta chains listed next were all sequenced from one sample in a study of regulatory T cells in long-lasting Graves disease. Arm-PCR of CDR3 regions and iRepertoire HTBI primers were used to build TCR beta libraries. Each CDR3 protein gets one entry after TCRdb re-called the multiplex PCR reads with MiXCR. Altogether 600,000 to 800,000 distinct CDR3 sequences are present, approximately 29% being singletons, with the ten largest covering 40% to 55%. Noted time point: persistent/refractory GD, antithyroid drugs over 5 years with positive TRAb. Extracted RNA from PBMCs served as the source of the TCR library. The source material was peripheral blood mononuclear cells (PBMCs), sampled when the disease was refractory, from a patient treated with antithyroid drugs. Receptor source: a female donor with Graves disease.

The chain recombines TRBV6-1 with TRBJ1-1; D remains ambiguous. The CDR3 is 14 residues long. The germline gives CDR1 MNHNS, CDR2 SASEGT. V lost 7 bases and J lost 2, with 14 bases in between. The CDR3 loop is CASTKTALNTEAFF. The CDR3 DNA follows: TGTGCCAGCACAAAAACAGCCCTAAACACTGAAGCTTTCTTT.

In this sample, this clonotype turned up a few times. The chain has TRBV9 and TRBJ2-3, with 7 bases matching TRBD2. Germline CDR1 is SGDLS and CDR2 is YYNGEE. V shed 6 bases and J 6 bases; nucleotides not matched to a gene: 13. The CDR3 covers 15 residues. The CDR3 nucleotides read TGTGCCAGCACCCGTGCCGGCGGCGGGGGTGATACGCAGTATTTT. It translates to CASTRAGGGGDTQYF.

The gene calls are TRBV6-1 and TRBJ1-1; no definite D call. Per the germline V gene, CDR1 is MNHNS and CDR2 is SASEGT. The CDR3 runs to 15 residues. The V and J ends lost 4 bases and 5 bases respectively, with 17 bases between them. CDR3 residues: CASSAPVLSWTEAFF. In nucleotides, the CDR3 is TGTGCCAGCAGTGCCCCCGTCCTCTCCTGGACTGAAGCTTTCTTT.

This clonotype was picked up many times. The chain couples TRBV28 to TRBJ1-1, with D possibly TRBD1 on 6 matching bases. This CDR3 is built from 15 residues. Germline V gives CDR1 MDHEN, CDR2 SYDVKM. V was cut by 2 bases and J by 2 bases, with 12 bases left in between. The CDR3 reads CASSLGGDLNTEAFF. The CDR3 DNA reads as TGTGCCAGCAGTTTAGGGGGCGACTTAAACACTGAAGCTTTCTTT.

The V and J genes are TRBV13 and TRBJ2-7; 12 positions match TRBD2. The trim removed 2 bases at V and 7 bases at J, leaving 15 bases unmatched. Germline lookup yields CDR1 PRHDT and CDR2 FYEKMQ (reference sequence). This CDR3 is 18 amino acids long. For the CDR3, the DNA is TGTGCCAGCAGCTTACGGCTAGCGGGAGGGCCTGTCTCGTATGAGCAGTACTTC. It codes for CASSLRLAGGPVSYEQYF.

This clonotype was counted only a few times. The chain recombines TRBV20-1 with TRBJ1-1; possibly TRBD1 for D (5 bases). The length of the CDR3 is 14 residues. The germline V gene encodes CDR1 DFQATT and CDR2 SNEGSKA (reference sequence). V shed 0 bases and J shed 3 bases, with 11 bases lying between them. The CDR3 DNA reads as TGCAGTGCTAGAGACGCTGACAGTTACACTGAAGCTTTCTTT. It encodes CSARDADSYTEAFF.

A few counts support this clonotype. The V call is TRBV19, the J call TRBJ1-2; TRBD1 might be the D (6 bases). Germline V gives CDR1 LNHDA, CDR2 SQIVND (reference sequence). V was cut by 6 bases and J by 2 bases, with 13 bases left in between. This CDR3 has 14 amino acids. The CDR3 DNA sequence: TGTGCCAGTAGACCGGGACATGGGAACTATGGCTACACCTTC. This encodes CASRPGHGNYGYTF.

This clonotype was seen more than once but under ten times. CDR3 in DNA: TGTGCCAGCGGAGTAGCGGGAGGGCACTCCACAGATACGCAGTATTTT. This translates into CASGVAGGHSTDTQYF. The chain links TRBV6-1 to TRBJ2-3, with 11 bases identical to TRBD2. Trimming cost V 8 bases and J 2 bases; bases outside gene matches: 9. There are 16 residues in the CDR3. Germline assignment: CDR1 MNHNS and CDR2 SASEGT.

This chain links TRBV28 with TRBJ2-1; 16 bases are a match to TRBD2. The CDR3 covers 17 residues. Germline V lookup: CDR1 MDHEN, CDR2 SYDVKM. V was clipped by 8 bases and J by 8 bases; unmatched bases: 12. The CDR3 DNA reads as TGTGCCAGCCCCCCCTCGGGACTAGCGGGAGGGAATTATGAGCAGTTCTTC. It encodes CASPPSGLAGGNYEQFF.

This clonotype was observed a few times. This sequence joins TRBV12-3 or TRBV12-4 and TRBJ2-5; TRBD2 matches at 12 bases. The length of the CDR3 is 16 residues. V was pared by 3 bases and J by 5 bases, with 7 bases of the junction left unmatched. CDR3 in DNA: TGTGCCAGCAGTTTCGAGCCTAGCGGGAGGGTTGAGACCCAGTACTTC. It codes for CASSFEPSGRVETQYF.

This clonotype occurred a few times. The chain links TRBV7-2 to TRBJ1-2, with 8 bases aligning to TRBD1. Germline CDR1 and CDR2: SGHTA and FQGNSA. Trimming removed 4 bases from V and 5 bases from J; junction bases left unmatched: 9. This CDR3 is built from 15 residues. The CDR3 DNA reads TGTGCCAGCAGCTCAACGACAGGGGTAGGATATGGCTACACCTTC. The encoded protein is CASSSTTGVGYGYTF.

In this sample, this clonotype turned up a few times. V gene TRBV12-3 or TRBV12-4 combines with J gene TRBJ1-1; a possible D gene is TRBD1 (5 bases). With 3 bases removed from V and 10 bases from J, the gap between germline ends came to 15 bases. The CDR3 is made up of 13 amino acids. The CDR3 reads CASSFWEAGGAFF. The CDR3 bases are TGTGCCAGCAGTTTTTGGGAGGCCGGGGGAGCTTTCTTT.

The J gene is TRBJ1-2, the V gene TRBV29-1, with D possibly TRBD1 on 5 matching bases. The CDR3 is 14 residues long. V dropped 3 bases and J dropped 6 bases, with 17 bases sitting between them. CDR1 is SQVTM and CDR2 is ANQGSEA in the germline V gene. As DNA, the CDR3 is TGCAGCGTTGAGAGCTTTCAGGGATCGGATGGCTACACCTTC. Its translation: CSVESFQGSDGYTF.

This clonotype was counted between two and nine times. CDR3 sequence (DNA): TGCAGTGCTAGAGATTTACAGGGAAGATACGAGCAGTACTTC. It yields the protein CSARDLQGRYEQYF. V and J are TRBV20-1 and TRBJ2-7, with D perhaps TRBD1 (6 bases). V gave up 0 bases and J gave up 4 bases, with 13 bases separating them. CDR1 and CDR2 from the germline V gene are DFQATT and SNEGSKA (reference sequence). The CDR3 is 14 residues long.

In this sample, this clonotype turned up a few times. This chain connects TRBV19 to TRBJ1-2, with D perhaps matching TRBD1 (6 bases). From germline, CDR1 is LNHDA and CDR2 SQIVND (reference sequence). The CDR3 runs to 13 residues. Between the trimmed V and J ends, which lost 5 bases and 8 bases, there was a span of 15 bases. The CDR3 loop is CASSAQGPGGYTF. Here the CDR3 DNA reads TGTGCCAGTAGTGCCCAGGGGCCGGGAGGCTACACCTTC. Looking up the rest from reference TRBV19 and TRBJ1-2 gives the full variable domain: DGGITQSPKYLFRKEGQNVTLSCEQNLNHDAMYWYRQDPGQGLRLIYYSQIVNDFQKGDIAEGYSVSREKKESFPLTVTSAQKNPTAFYLCASSAQGPGGYTFGSGTRLTVV.

V is TRBV30 and J is TRBJ2-7; D perhaps matches TRBD1 (6 bases). CDR3 size: 13 residues. Germline V lookup: CDR1 GTSNPN, CDR2 SVGIG (reference sequence). The germline V and J ends were trimmed by 1 base and 4 bases, with 11 bases remaining between them. The CDR3 reads CAWSEGEGYEQYF. The DNA of the CDR3 is TGTGCCTGGAGTGAGGGGGAAGGTTACGAGCAGTACTTC.

The chain employs TRBV19 and TRBJ2-7; 8 nucleotides agree with TRBD2. Germline values: CDR1 LNHDA, CDR2 SQIVND (reference sequence). The trim removed 3 bases at V and 2 bases at J, leaving 6 bases unmatched. The CDR3 totals 15 residues. The CDR3 nucleotides are TGTGCCAGTAGTATTGGTGGACTAGCCGCCTACGAGCAGTACTTC. This encodes CASSIGGLAAYEQYF.

This clonotype was detected many times. This chain joins TRBV20-1 and TRBJ1-5; 8 positions match TRBD1. The CDR3 runs to 13 residues. The germline gives CDR1 DFQATT, CDR2 SNEGSKA (reference sequence). V lost 5 bases to trimming and J lost 6 bases; unmatched junction nucleotides: 6. CDR3 in DNA: TGCAGTGCTGGGGGACAGGCTGGTCAGCCCCAGCATTTT. As protein: CSAGGQAGQPQHF.

This clonotype was observed once. The genes are TRBV10-3 and TRBJ1-1; the D gene is possibly TRBD1 (5 bases). V lost 2 bases to trimming and J lost 5 bases, with 12 bases between them. Germline values: CDR1 ENHRY, CDR2 SYGVKD. The CDR3 contains 14 residues. CDR3: CAISERGAGTEAFF. CDR3 in DNA: TGTGCCATCAGTGAGAGGGGCGCGGGGACTGAAGCTTTCTTT.

On this clonotype itself: A much larger clone sits a single nucleotide away, making a read error possible. The V and J genes are TRBV7-3 and TRBJ2-5, with a possible D match to TRBD1 (5 bases). The V and J ends lost 3 bases and 3 bases respectively, with 5 bases between them. Germline CDR1 reads SGHTA; CDR2 reads FQGTGA. The CDR3 runs 12 residues. DNA for the CDR3: TGTGCCAGCAGCTTCAGGGAAGAGACCCAGTACTTC. This encodes CASSFREETQYF.